Presented here are 19 T cell receptor beta chains from one specimen sequenced in a study of blood T cells in healthy people across ages. For the second PCR, which ran for about 7 to 11 cycles, a sample-barcoded 5' primer and a J-beta primer mix were used. TCRdb fed the 5' RACE reads into MiXCR, producing one record per CDR3 protein. This table holds roughly 1 million distinct CDR3 sequences, 20% to 25% found once. This same sample was also taken into another study, of T cells of mothers and their children.

The source material was blood. These receptors originate from a girl aged 2-9 years in good health.

The V call is TRBV5-1, the J call TRBJ2-1; TRBD2 is a possible D gene (5 bases). V lost 1 base, J lost 6 bases, and 8 bases lay in between. Per germline, CDR1 SGHRS and CDR2 YFSETQ. This CDR3 region has 13 residues. This CDR3 reads CASSLRSGNEQFF. The CDR3 coding sequence is TGCGCCAGCAGCTTGAGAAGCGGCAATGAGCAGTTCTTC.

In DNA, the CDR3 is TGTGCCAGCAGGGTTGCAGAGACCCAGTACTTC. The encoded protein is CASRVAETQYF. The V and J genes are TRBV2 and TRBJ2-5; no clear D. The CDR3 is made up of 11 amino acids. V was pared by 6 bases and J by 4 bases, with 6 bases between. The V gene's germline CDR1 is SNHLY and CDR2 FYNNEI. The entire variable domain, with the rest obtained from reference TRBV2 and TRBJ2-5, is as follows: EPEVTQTPSHQVTQMGQEVILRCVPISNHLYFYWYRQILGQKVEFLVSFYNNEISEKSEIFDDQFSVERPDGSNFTLKIRSTKLEDSAMYFCASRVAETQYFGPGTRLLVL.

This clonotype has only a few counts. V and J are TRBV29-1 and TRBJ2-7, with 7 bases lining up with TRBD1. Germline V gene lookup returns CDR1 SQVTM and CDR2 ANQGSEA. The ends lost 6 bases at V and 3 bases at J; junction bases unmatched: 14. This CDR3 comprises 15 residues. The CDR3 protein is CSVVGQPDPFYEQYF. CDR3 bases: TGCAGCGTGGTGGGACAGCCAGACCCCTTCTACGAGCAGTACTTC.

The chain carries TRBV7-2 and TRBJ2-1; TRBD2 matches at 10 bases. CDR1 is SGHTA, CDR2 FQGNSA, per germline. This CDR3 region has 15 residues. Germline trimming cut 4 bases from V and 5 bases from J; bases unmatched to any gene: 5. CDR3 in amino acids: CASSSLAGGNNEQFF. The CDR3 DNA reads as TGTGCCAGCAGCTCCTTAGCGGGAGGTAACAATGAGCAGTTCTTC.

The rearrangement links TRBV10-3 to TRBJ2-5; maybe TRBD2 (6 bases). Near its end, the DNA agrees better with TRBJ2-1, so the J call may be wrong. CDR1 and CDR2 (germline): ENHRY, SYGVKD. The CDR3 runs 14 residues. The CDR3 region has the DNA TGTGCCATCAGTGGAGTGGAGGGTCCGGTGGAGCAGTTCTTC. Encoded protein: CAISGVEGPVEQFF.

This chain connects TRBV18 to TRBJ2-1; the D is unclear. V was shortened by 6 bases and J by 6 bases, with 12 bases between the two germline ends. Germline V gene lookup returns CDR1 KGHSH and CDR2 LQKENI. The CDR3 sequence is 13 residues long. The CDR3, as DNA: TGTGCCAGCTCGGCCGGCCTGGGCAATGAGCAGTTCTTC. It encodes CASSAGLGNEQFF. Full variable domain (outside the CDR3, taken from reference TRBV18 and TRBJ2-1): NAGVMQNPRHLVRRRGQEARLRCSPMKGHSHVYWYRQLPEEGLKFMVYLQKENIIDESGMPKERFSAEFPKEGPSILRIQQVVRGDSAAYFCASSAGLGNEQFFGPGTRLTVL.

The chain joins TRBV28 to TRBJ1-1; a weak D match, TRBD1 (5 bases). Trimming cost V 3 bases and J 0 bases, with 11 bases left between them. The V gene's germline CDR1 is MDHEN and CDR2 SYDVKM. This CDR3 has 15 residues. The CDR3 region has the DNA TGTGCCAGCAGTTTTGAGGTCAGGGTGAACACTGAAGCTTTCTTT. Residues: CASSFEVRVNTEAFF.

V gene TRBV19 combines with J gene TRBJ2-3; a weak D match, TRBD2 (5 bases). The germline V and J ends were trimmed by 0 bases and 2 bases, with 18 bases remaining between them. The CDR3 has 18 residues. The germline CDR1 and CDR2 sequences are LNHDA and SQIVND (reference sequence). The CDR3, as DNA: TGTGCCAGTAGTATAGATCCCAGTGGTGGAGCGGTCACAGATACGCAGTATTTT. As protein: CASSIDPSGGAVTDTQYF. Looking up the rest from reference TRBV19 and TRBJ2-3 gives the full variable domain: DGGITQSPKYLFRKEGQNVTLSCEQNLNHDAMYWYRQDPGQGLRLIYYSQIVNDFQKGDIAEGYSVSREKKESFPLTVTSAQKNPTAFYLCASSIDPSGGAVTDTQYFGPGTRLTVL.

This chain joins TRBV5-1 and TRBJ1-1; maybe TRBD1 (5 bases). V dropped 4 bases and J dropped 1 base, with 17 bases sitting between them. The germline CDR1 and CDR2 sequences are SGHRS and YFSETQ. The CDR3 sequence is 16 residues long. The CDR3 nucleotides read TGCGCCAGCAGCCAGAATGCAGGGCTTACGAACACTGAAGCTTTCTTT. Protein: CASSQNAGLTNTEAFF.

The chain has TRBV2 and TRBJ1-1; D call uncertain. Trimming took off 2 bases at V and 1 base at J, with 8 bases between the two ends. The germline gives CDR1 SNHLY, CDR2 FYNNEI. The CDR3 loop spans 14 amino acids. The CDR3 DNA reads TGTGCCAGCAGTGAACCGGCAGAGAACACTGAAGCTTTCTTT. Its translation is CASSEPAENTEAFF.

The V call is TRBV11-2, the J call TRBJ1-2; no clear D. Between the trimmed V and J ends, which lost 1 base and 4 bases, there was a span of 10 bases. The CDR3 totals 14 residues. The germline gives CDR1 SGHAT, CDR2 FQNNGV. The CDR3 DNA sequence: TGTGCCAGCAGCTTAGTCGGTGCGTTCTATGGCTACACCTTC. Protein sequence: CASSLVGAFYGYTF.

This clonotype has a handful of counts. V usage is TRBV6-6 and J usage is TRBJ2-5; 7 nucleotides agree with TRBD2. The CDR3 is 18 amino acids. CDR1 is MNHNY and CDR2 is SVGAGI in the germline V gene (reference sequence). With 0 bases clipped from V and 5 bases from J, the junction kept 15 bases outside the gene matches. The DNA for the CDR3 is TGTGCCAGCAGTTACTCGATATCGGAATTGACTAGCCGGGAGACCCAGTACTTC. Translation gives CASSYSISELTSRETQYF.

The rearrangement links TRBV20-1 to TRBJ1-4; unclear D gene. With 6 bases removed from V and 8 bases from J, the gap between germline ends came to 16 bases. This CDR3 is built from 13 residues. CDR1 and CDR2 (germline): DFQATT, SNEGSKA (reference sequence). The CDR3, as DNA: TGCAGTGCCACAGACAAGACGGAGGAAAAACTGTTTTTT. As protein: CSATDKTEEKLFF.

This clonotype was seen a handful of times. This sequence joins TRBV29-1 and TRBJ2-1; 7 nucleotides line up with TRBD2. Losses at the gene ends were 4 bases for V and 6 bases for J; bases not matched to a gene: 6. Germline V gives CDR1 SQVTM, CDR2 ANQGSEA. This CDR3 has 13 amino acids. The CDR3 is CSVGGGSVNEQFF. CDR3 bases: TGCAGCGTTGGGGGCGGGAGTGTCAATGAGCAGTTCTTC.

The V call is TRBV2, the J call TRBJ2-3; no reliable D call. The CDR3 loop spans 13 amino acids. From germline, CDR1 is SNHLY and CDR2 FYNNEI. Trimming took 1 base from V and 2 from J, leaving 4 bases between them. The CDR3 DNA is TGTGCCAGCAGTGAAGACTTCACAGATACGCAGTATTTT. This sequence encodes CASSEDFTDTQYF.

The chain joins TRBV20-1 to TRBJ1-2, with D possibly matching TRBD1 (6 bases). Trimming stripped 0 bases from V and 0 bases from J, with 17 bases between. Per germline, CDR1 DFQATT and CDR2 SNEGSKA (reference sequence). This CDR3 has 17 amino acids. Here the CDR3 DNA reads TGCAGTGCTAGAGATCCCCGGGACAAGGATCCTAACTATGGCTACACCTTC. It is translated as CSARDPRDKDPNYGYTF.

In this sample, this clonotype turned up a few times. One junction end disagrees with the germline gene, perhaps due to a read error. This rearrangement joins TRBV7-2 to TRBJ2-5; 13 bases align to TRBD2. Germline CDR1 SGHTA, CDR2 FQGNSA. The length of the CDR3 is 13 residues. This chain's CDR3 is CASSSGLAGIPFF. The CDR3 region has the DNA TGTGCCAGCAGCTCGGGACTAGCGGGGATACCCTTCTTC.

V usage is TRBV4-3 and J usage is TRBJ1-2; possible D gene TRBD1, 6 bases. Germline lookup yields CDR1 LGHNA and CDR2 YSLEER. CDR3 length: 15 residues. V was pared by 0 bases and J by 4 bases, with 12 bases between. The CDR3 coding sequence is TGCGCCAGCAGCCAAGATCATGACAGGAGCTATGGCTACACCTTC. It encodes CASSQDHDRSYGYTF.

The chain joins TRBV6-1 to TRBJ2-1; D is ambiguous. Trimming cost V 7 bases and J 5 bases, with 15 bases left between them. This CDR3 comprises 14 residues. CDR1 and CDR2 from the germline V gene are MNHNS and SASEGT. Here the CDR3 DNA reads TGTGCCAGCACCCCATCCTTAGGGAACAATGAGCAGTTCTTC. Its translation: CASTPSLGNNEQFF.